This TCR beta chain was profiled in a study of blood T cell repertoires in COVID-19. Study-wide background: Collection of acute and convalescent COVID-19 samples took place in the United States, Italy and Spain. The analysed material was cDNA or gDNA that came from T cells, B-cell-depleted T cells, or PBMCs.

V lost 3 bases to trimming and J lost 4 bases; unmatched junction nucleotides: 4. The CDR3 runs to 14 residues. Germline values: CDR1 MNHEY, CDR2 SVGAGI. Authors' analysis steps: Counts of nucleated cells, estimated from reference gene primer amplification, were obtained. The data were produced by immunoSEQ multiplex PCR, yet TCRdb's version contains in-frame clones alone and is incomplete. The V and J calls and clone size come from that table; D and trimming were worked out from the DNA. Among under 250,000 clones, 75% to 90% were seen once, and the ten largest hold 0.65% to 0.85%. Comments on this clone: Other nucleotide sequences from this sample produce the same CDR3.

The genes are TRBV6-5 and TRBJ1-2; 8 bases fit TRBD1. The sample consisted of peripheral blood. The receptor was derived from a man aged 40-55 years with acute or convalescent COVID-19. CDR3 in amino acids: CASSYSTGGYGYTF. CDR3 DNA: TGTGCCAGCAGTTATTCAACAGGGGGCTATGGCTACACCTTC.